This TCR beta chain was documented in a study of T-cell reconstitution after alpha-beta-depleted transplantation in children. The germline gives CDR1 DFQATT, CDR2 SNEGSKA (reference sequence). The V and J ends lost 0 bases and 0 bases respectively, with 11 bases between them. The length of the CDR3 is 16 residues. Unique molecular identifiers were built into the TCRbeta library. TCRdb ran MiXCR on the PCR reads and lists one entry per CDR3 protein. The table includes hundreds of thousands of distinct CDR3 sequences, roughly 17% detected once. The rearrangement joins TRBV20-1 to TRBJ2-2; a weak D match, TRBD1 (5 bases). Sequences were derived from PBMCs from the stem cell graft donor, sampled from the stem cell graft. The receptor was derived from a human donor who donated a stem cell graft to a child with acute myeloid leukemia. The CDR3 DNA reads as TGCAGTGCTAGAGACCAGACAGCTCCGAACACCGGGGAGCTGTTTTTT. Translation: CSARDQTAPNTGELFF.